These 5 T cell receptor beta chains originate from one sample sequenced in a study of blood T cell repertoires in COVID-19. The protocol was immunoSEQ multiplex PCR, while the TCRdb copy is restricted to in-frame clones and leaves out a portion. The table has more than 150,000 clones, around nine tenths seen once. Sequencing was done on a sample of peripheral blood. Receptors were obtained from a woman aged 18-29 years who had recovered from COVID-19.

The chain uses TRBV9 and TRBJ2-1; 11 bases are shared with TRBD1. The CDR3 loop spans 16 amino acids. CDR1 and CDR2 from the germline V gene are SGDLS and YYNGEE. The V and J ends lost 0 bases and 7 bases, in that order; junction bases with no gene match: 6. The CDR3 is CASSVVRTGGINEQFF. The CDR3 nucleotides read TGTGCCAGCAGCGTAGTCCGGACAGGGGGCATTAATGAGCAGTTCTTC.

This chain uses TRBV5-8 with TRBJ1-6; D remains unclear. The CDR3 is 13 amino acids. Germline V lookup: CDR1 SGHTS, CDR2 YDEGEE. The V gene lost 0 bases and the J gene lost 5 bases, with 3 bases spanning the gap. As DNA, the CDR3 is TGTGCCAGCAGCTTGGTCAATAATTCACCCCTCCACTTT. Translating gives CASSLVNNSPLHF.

The chain recombines TRBV5-8 with TRBJ2-4; D ambiguous. Germline V gene data show CDR1 as SGHTS and CDR2 as YDEGEE. V gave up 9 bases and J gave up 0 bases, with 13 bases separating them. The CDR3 is 14 amino acids. CDR3 sequence reads: CATLRGRAKNIQYF. The DNA of the CDR3 is TGTGCCACCCTAAGAGGTAGAGCCAAAAACATTCAGTACTTC.

The chain combines TRBV4-2 with TRBJ1-5; 9 bases agree with TRBD1. CDR1 LGHNA and CDR2 YNFKEQ come from the germline V gene. The length of the CDR3 is 18 residues. The J segment lost 5 bases and the V segment lost 0 bases, leaving 11 bases of the junction unmatched. The CDR3 DNA follows: TGTGCCAGCAGCCAAGATTTGGTGGGGACAGGGAGCTATCAGCCCCAGCATTTT. It specifies CASSQDLVGTGSYQPQHF.

The V gene is TRBV6-6, the J gene TRBJ1-5; D is possibly TRBD1 (6 bases). Germline V gene sequence: CDR1 MNHNY, CDR2 SVGAGI (reference sequence). The CDR3 runs 13 residues. V was pared by 5 bases and J by 4 bases, with 9 bases between. The CDR3 here is CASSRTENQPQHF. CDR3 nucleotide sequence: TGTGCCAGCAGTCGGACAGAGAATCAGCCCCAGCATTTT.